A single sample gave rise to the 28 T cell receptor beta chains below, sequenced in a study of response to subunit inactivated influenza vaccine. TCRdb re-called the RT-PCR reads with MiXCR, one entry per CDR3 protein. Here the sample spans about 190,000 distinct CDR3 sequences, around an eighth being singletons. The specimen comprised CD8+ T cells sorted from PBMCs, sampled about 5 days after vaccination. The receptors stem from a man aged 45 to 65 who received an inactivated influenza vaccine.

This clonotype appeared a single time. A much larger clone differs from this one at a single base, so this may be a read error. This chain joins TRBV6-2 or TRBV6-3 and TRBJ2-5; 11 bases line up with TRBD2. This CDR3 comprises 17 residues. Trimming removed 5 bases from V and 7 bases from J; junction bases left unmatched: 15. In germline, CDR1 is MNHEY, CDR2 SVGEGT. DNA of the CDR3: TGTGCCAGCAGTAATCACTCGGGACTAGCGGAGATACGGACCCAGTACTTC. Translation gives CASSNHSGLAEIRTQYF.

This clonotype was detected only a few times. The chain carries TRBV11-2 and TRBJ2-1; 9 bases are a match to TRBD1. The CDR3 contains 18 residues. Germline V CDR1 and CDR2: SGHAT, FQNNGV. V lost 1 base to trimming and J lost 2 bases; unmatched junction nucleotides: 9. The CDR3: CASSLVPGWTGAYNEQFF. The CDR3 nucleotides are TGTGCCAGCAGCTTAGTACCCGGTTGGACAGGGGCCTACAATGAGCAGTTCTTC. The whole variable domain, filled in from reference TRBV11-2 and TRBJ2-1, reads EAGVAQSPRYKIIEKRQSVAFWCNPISGHATLYWYQQILGQGPKLLIQFQNNGVVDDSQLPKDRFSAERLKGVDSTLKIQPAKLEDSAVYLCASSLVPGWTGAYNEQFFGPGTRLTVL.

This sequence joins TRBV5-6 and TRBJ2-7, with 9 bases that match TRBD1. Trimming cost V 2 bases and J 5 bases; bases outside gene matches: 8. Germline V CDR1 and CDR2: SGHDT, YYEEEE. The length of the CDR3 is 15 residues. CDR3 sequence: CASSFPGQGYHEQYF. CDR3 DNA sequence: TGTGCCAGCAGCTTTCCGGGACAGGGTTACCACGAGCAGTACTTC.

The chain uses TRBV4-3 and TRBJ2-7, with TRBD2 matching over 8 bases. CDR1 LGHNA and CDR2 YSLEER come from the germline V gene. J lost 3 bases, V lost 0 bases, and 7 bases had no gene match. CDR3 length: 16 amino acids. The CDR3 coding sequence is TGCGCCAGCAGCCAAGATATCGGGACTAGAGGCTACGAGCAGTACTTC. It yields the protein CASSQDIGTRGYEQYF.

The V gene is TRBV4-1, the J gene TRBJ1-5; D remains ambiguous. The CDR3 consists of 13 residues. V lost 2 bases and J lost 3, with 5 bases in between. Germline V gene data show CDR1 as MGHRA and CDR2 as YSYEKL. CDR3 bases: TGCGCCAGCAGCCAACAGCTCAATCAGCCCCAGCATTTT. This sequence encodes CASSQQLNQPQHF.

This clonotype was recorded a few times. The V call is TRBV29-1, the J call TRBJ2-1; D is possibly TRBD2 (5 bases). The CDR3 has 12 residues. In germline, CDR1 is SQVTM, CDR2 ANQGSEA. Trimming removed 8 bases at V and 6 bases at J, with 14 bases between. This CDR3 is CSLLVRGNEQFF. For the CDR3, the DNA is TGCAGCCTCTTAGTTCGGGGCAATGAGCAGTTCTTC.

This clonotype showed up just a few times. This rearrangement joins TRBV28 to TRBJ2-7; D unresolved. The CDR3 is made up of 14 amino acids. V lost 6 bases to trimming and J lost 7 bases, with 19 bases between them. CDR1 and CDR2 (germline): MDHEN, SYDVKM. The CDR3 sequence is CASSPLQPGREQYF. CDR3 DNA: TGTGCCAGCAGCCCGCTGCAGCCTGGTCGGGAGCAGTACTTC.

This clonotype has just a few counts. The gene calls are TRBV2 and TRBJ1-5; 8 nucleotides line up with TRBD1. V trimming: 3 bases; J trimming: 3 bases; junction bases outside the gene matches: 4. CDR1 and CDR2 from the germline V gene are SNHLY and FYNNEI. This CDR3 is built from 15 residues. CDR3 sequence (DNA): TGTGCCAGCAGTGAGCGGACAGGGATCAATCAGCCCCAGCATTTT. Protein sequence: CASSERTGINQPQHF.

The V call is TRBV5-8, the J call TRBJ2-1, with D possibly matching TRBD2 (5 bases). The CDR3 has 15 residues. The germline V gene encodes CDR1 SGHTS and CDR2 YDEGEE. V gave up 4 bases and J gave up 2 bases, with 13 bases separating them. This chain's CDR3 is CASSRFEGPYNEQFF. CDR3 sequence (DNA): TGTGCCAGCAGCCGCTTCGAGGGCCCCTACAATGAGCAGTTCTTC.

This clonotype was detected many times. The V and J genes are TRBV4-3 and TRBJ2-3, with D unresolved. The CDR3 has 15 amino acids. V dropped 1 base and J dropped 0 bases, with 8 bases sitting between them. Germline V gives CDR1 LGHNA, CDR2 YSLEER. The CDR3 DNA reads TGCGCCAGCAGCCAAGGACTGACTAGCACAGATACGCAGTATTTT. The encoded protein is CASSQGLTSTDTQYF.

The chain combines TRBV7-9 with TRBJ2-1, with 16 bases fitting TRBD2. Germline values: CDR1 SEHNR, CDR2 FQNEAQ (reference sequence). The CDR3 contains 16 residues. The J segment lost 8 bases and the V segment lost 5 bases, leaving 6 bases of the junction unmatched. The CDR3 loop reads CASSLGTSGRGYEQFF. The CDR3 coding sequence is TGTGCCAGCAGCCTCGGGACTAGCGGGAGGGGGTATGAGCAGTTCTTC.

V is TRBV19 and J is TRBJ2-3; no definite D call. The V and J ends lost 3 bases and 2 bases respectively, with 9 bases between them. Germline V gene sequence: CDR1 LNHDA, CDR2 SQIVND (reference sequence). This CDR3 is 14 amino acids long. DNA of the CDR3: TGTGCCAGTAGTATCGTAGCCAACACAGATACGCAGTATTTT. This translates into CASSIVANTDTQYF.

This clonotype was seen only a few times. V usage is TRBV6-2 or TRBV6-3 and J usage is TRBJ2-7; 11 positions agree with TRBD2. Unmatched junction bases numbered 2, after V lost 4 bases and J lost 3 bases. The CDR3 length is 14 residues. Germline CDR1 and CDR2: MNHEY and SVGEGT. The CDR3 nucleotides are TGTGCCAGCAGTTTCCTAGCGGGAGGCTACGAGCAGTACTTC. It encodes CASSFLAGGYEQYF.

This clonotype was counted between two and nine times. The chain employs TRBV9 and TRBJ2-1; a possible D gene is TRBD2 (5 bases). Germline V CDR1 and CDR2: SGDLS, YYNGEE. The CDR3 totals 13 residues. V was trimmed by 0 bases and J by 5 bases, leaving 6 bases between them. CDR3: CASSVGRHNEQFF. The CDR3 DNA reads TGTGCCAGCAGCGTAGGGAGGCACAATGAGCAGTTCTTC.

This clonotype was seen ten or more times. The chain recombines TRBV27 with TRBJ1-1, with D perhaps TRBD1 (5 bases). Deletions cut 2 bases from V and 1 base from J, with 8 bases between. The V gene's germline CDR1 is MNHEY and CDR2 SMNVEV (reference sequence). The CDR3 covers 14 residues. The CDR3 loop reads CASSLGATNTEAFF. CDR3 nucleotides: TGTGCCAGCAGTTTAGGGGCCACGAACACTGAAGCTTTCTTT.

This clonotype appeared a few times. The V gene is TRBV3-1, the J gene TRBJ2-7, with D perhaps TRBD2 (7 bases). CDR3 length equals 14 residues. V dropped 4 bases and J dropped 5 bases, with 15 bases sitting between them. Germline V gene data show CDR1 as LGHDT and CDR2 as YNNKEL (reference sequence). The CDR3 DNA follows: TGTGCCAGCAGCCTGGGATGGGGGGGCAACGAGCAGTACTTC. Protein: CASSLGWGGNEQYF.

CDR3 region: CASSQDIGEETQYF. The CDR3 DNA reads as TGCGCCAGCAGCCAAGATATAGGGGAAGAGACCCAGTACTTC. The V gene is TRBV4-3, the J gene TRBJ2-5; tentatively, D is TRBD1 (5 bases). Germline V CDR1 and CDR2: LGHNA, YSLEER. The ends were cut back, 0 bases at V and 3 bases at J, with 8 bases in the middle. The CDR3 runs 14 residues.

The gene calls are TRBV12-3 or TRBV12-4 and TRBJ1-4, with 9 bases lining up with TRBD1. Germline trimming cut 6 bases from V and 8 bases from J; bases unmatched to any gene: 7. The CDR3 is 14 residues long. The CDR3 DNA reads TGTGCCAGCAGGGTGGGACAGGGCGACGAAAAACTGTTTTTT. It encodes CASRVGQGDEKLFF.

V and J are TRBV20-1 and TRBJ2-1; no reliable D call. CDR1 is DFQATT and CDR2 is SNEGSKA in the germline V gene (reference sequence). CDR3 length equals 11 residues. V was trimmed by 6 bases and J by 4 bases, leaving 7 bases between them. CDR3 protein: CSAPWYNEQFF. As DNA, the CDR3 is TGCAGTGCCCCGTGGTACAATGAGCAGTTCTTC.

V is TRBV19 and J is TRBJ2-3; 8 bases are a match to TRBD1. V was pared by 7 bases and J by 1 base, with 10 bases of the junction left unmatched. CDR3 length: 16 amino acids. Germline V gene lookup returns CDR1 LNHDA and CDR2 SQIVND (reference sequence). In DNA, the CDR3 is TGTGCCAGTATCCCAGGGGGCGCAGGGGGCACAGATACGCAGTATTTT. Its protein product is CASIPGGAGGTDTQYF.

This clonotype has just a few counts. The chain links TRBV6-1 to TRBJ1-6, with D unclear. The CDR3 contains 17 residues. Germline V gives CDR1 MNHNS, CDR2 SASEGT. V was cut by 2 bases and J by 0 bases, with 11 bases left in between. The CDR3: CASSESLPSSYNSPLHF. The CDR3 coding sequence is TGTGCCAGCAGTGAAAGTCTACCGAGCTCCTATAATTCACCCCTCCACTTT.

The chain couples TRBV29-1 to TRBJ2-1; 8 nucleotides agree with TRBD2. The CDR3 extends over 14 amino acids. V dropped 4 bases and J dropped 5; count of bases not matched to a gene: 7. Germline CDR1 SQVTM, CDR2 ANQGSEA. The CDR3 here is CSVGGKRENNEQFF. For the CDR3, the DNA is TGCAGCGTTGGAGGCAAGCGGGAGAACAATGAGCAGTTCTTC.

This clonotype was counted many times. The chain uses TRBV7-8 and TRBJ1-1; maybe TRBD1 (6 bases). The CDR3 spans 15 residues. The ends were cut back, 2 bases at V and 4 bases at J, with 14 bases in the middle. Germline CDR1 is SGHVS and CDR2 is FQNEAQ. The CDR3 DNA is TGTGCCAGCAGCTTATATCAGGGGAGAAGCACTGAAGCTTTCTTT. It encodes CASSLYQGRSTEAFF.

This clonotype was observed a few times. This chain connects TRBV5-6 to TRBJ2-1; TRBD2 matches 11 bases. The trim removed 4 bases at V and 6 bases at J, leaving 6 bases unmatched. The CDR3 has 15 amino acids. CDR1 and CDR2 from the germline V gene are SGHDT and YYEEEE. The CDR3 sequence: CASSLIAGGLNEQFF. CDR3 nucleotides: TGTGCCAGCAGCCTAATAGCGGGGGGGCTCAATGAGCAGTTCTTC.

The genes are TRBV7-8 and TRBJ2-5; TRBD2 agrees at 10 bases. CDR3 size: 16 residues. Per germline, CDR1 SGHVS and CDR2 FQNEAQ. V lost 3 bases to trimming and J lost 1 base; unmatched junction nucleotides: 5. The CDR3 DNA reads TGTGCCAGCAGCTTCGTCCTAGCGGGGGTCCAAGAGACCCAGTACTTC. This gives the protein CASSFVLAGVQETQYF.

The V call is TRBV5-1, the J call TRBJ2-7; D might be TRBD1 or TRBD2, each matching 5 bases. Trimming shortened V by 5 bases and J by 2 bases, and 5 bases separated the two germline ends. Germline values: CDR1 SGHRS, CDR2 YFSETQ. This CDR3 has 11 residues. CDR3 in DNA: TGCGCCAGCAGGGGGGCCTACGAGCAGTACTTC. Translated: CASRGAYEQYF. Together with reference TRBV5-1 and TRBJ2-7, the CDR3 gives the full variable domain: KAGVTQTPRYLIKTRGQQVTLSCSPISGHRSVSWYQQTPGQGLQFLFEYFSETQRNKGNFPGRFSGRQFSNSRSEMNVSTLELGDSALYLCASRGAYEQYFGPGTRLTVT.

This clonotype was picked up a small number of times. The chain uses TRBV6-5 and TRBJ2-5; no clear D gene. The V gene's germline CDR1 is MNHEY and CDR2 SVGAGI. V was shortened by 8 bases and J by 0 bases, with 7 bases between the two germline ends. The CDR3 covers 12 residues. CDR3 nucleotide sequence: TGTGCCAGCGGAGAAGACCAAGAGACCCAGTACTTC. Translating it yields CASGEDQETQYF.

This rearrangement joins TRBV20-1 to TRBJ2-1, with unresolved D. V was cut by 0 bases and J by 9 bases, with 12 bases left in between. The CDR3 runs 13 residues. The V gene's germline CDR1 is DFQATT and CDR2 SNEGSKA (reference sequence). CDR3 bases: TGCAGTGCTAGAGATCATGCGGATAGTGAGCAGTTCTTC. It yields the protein CSARDHADSEQFF.